The 3 T cell receptor beta chains given below trace back to one sample, sequenced in a study of shared clonotypes between healthy human individuals. Sequencing used immunoSEQ multiplex PCR; TCRdb keeps in-frame clones, though not all of them. The sample includes about 530,000 clones, roughly 85% of them seen just once. The sample comprised PBMCs. These receptors were obtained from a woman aged 40-49 years in good health. Some clones in this sample may be carry-over from other donors' samples.

The rearrangement joins TRBV2 to TRBJ2-7; D is unresolved. CDR1 SNHLY and CDR2 FYNNEI come from the germline V gene. The CDR3 totals 11 residues. V lost 6 bases, J lost 4 bases, and 7 bases lay in between. The CDR3 here is CASSSLYEQYF. The CDR3 DNA follows: TGTGCCAGCAGCTCCTTGTACGAGCAGTACTTC.

This chain uses TRBV28 with TRBJ2-7; no definite D call. The CDR3 extends over 15 amino acids. CDR1 MDHEN and CDR2 SYDVKM come from the germline V gene. Deletions cut 6 bases from V and 1 base from J, with 16 bases between. The CDR3 DNA sequence: TGTGCCAGCAGCGCCCAAGGACGGTTGTCCTACGAGCAGTACTTC. Translated: CASSAQGRLSYEQYF.

This clone has a handful of counts. The chain recombines TRBV7-2 with TRBJ2-1; a possible D gene is TRBD2 (6 bases). Germline CDR1 SGHTA, CDR2 FQGNSA. Trimming shortened V by 1 base and J by 7 bases, and 17 bases separated the two germline ends. The CDR3 loop spans 16 amino acids. The DNA for the CDR3 is TGTGCCAGCAGCTTAGAGGGGCTTAGCGGAAGAAATGAGCAGTTCTTC. Its translation: CASSLEGLSGRNEQFF. Based on the CDR3 plus reference TRBV7-2 and TRBJ2-1, the full variable domain is GAGVSQSPSNKVTEKGKDVELRCDPISGHTALYWYRQSLGQGLEFLIYFQGNSAPDKSGLPSDRFSAERTGGSVSTLTIQRTQQEDSAVYLCASSLEGLSGRNEQFFGPGTRLTVL.